The 4 T cell receptor beta chains presented below share a single source sample, sequenced in a study of T cell repertoires in cytomegalovirus infection. TCRdb recomputed calls from the reads with MiXCR, one row per CDR3 protein. This table has hundreds of thousands of distinct CDR3 sequences, approximately 40% appearing once. Antigens of these TCRs are unknown. Sequenced material: cultured PBMCs, taken from culture after CMV antigen stimulation. These TCRs come from a human donor in good health (CMV status not recorded). Some clones in this sample may be carry-over from other donors' samples.

This rearrangement joins TRBV7-2 to TRBJ2-5; 15 bases are shared with TRBD2. Germline CDR1 is SGHTA and CDR2 is FQGNSA. The CDR3 contains 15 residues. J lost 5 bases, V lost 5 bases, and 3 bases had no gene match. The CDR3 reads CASSRTSGGAETQYF. The CDR3 DNA reads as TGTGCCAGCAGCCGGACTAGCGGGGGGGCGGAGACCCAGTACTTC.

The DNA for the CDR3 is TGTGCCAGCAGCCATCTAGGGGCCTATGGCTACACCTTC. The encoded protein is CASSHLGAYGYTF. The V call is TRBV7-2, the J call TRBJ1-2, with D possibly being TRBD1 (5 bases). The CDR3 covers 13 residues. Per germline, CDR1 SGHTA and CDR2 FQGNSA. V was pared by 5 bases and J by 4 bases, with 11 bases between.

The chain recombines TRBV6-2 or TRBV6-3 with TRBJ2-2; the match to TRBD1 covers 7 bases. This CDR3 contains 15 residues. Germline assignment: CDR1 MNHEY and CDR2 SVGEGT. V lost 5 bases, J lost 6 bases, and 9 bases stayed unmatched. The CDR3, as DNA: TGTGCCAGCAGTCTAATTTTACAGGGGCCCGGGGAGCTGTTTTTT. Its protein product is CASSLILQGPGELFF.

This clonotype was found many times. The rearrangement uses TRBV7-2 and TRBJ2-1; D may be TRBD2 (7 bases). Trimming shortened V by 3 bases and J by 4 bases, and 13 bases separated the two germline ends. From germline, CDR1 is SGHTA and CDR2 FQGNSA. This CDR3 region has 15 residues. The CDR3 here is CASSFVRGGYNEQFF. In nucleotides, the CDR3 is TGTGCCAGCAGCTTTGTTAGGGGGGGATACAATGAGCAGTTCTTC.